This T cell receptor (beta chain) derives from a study of long-term antiretroviral therapy in people with HIV. General observations from the study: Clones that had undergone expansion before ART prevailed in the repertoire throughout all time points. HIV repertoires spanned narrower CDR3 length ranges than controls.

Samples were assayed with immunoSEQ v3.0 at survey level. Sequencing set out to capture about 40,000-50,000 T-cell genomes per sample. Clones were read by immunoSEQ multiplex PCR, and TCRdb kept only the in-frame ones, dropping some. The repertoire has about 23,000 clones, approximately 83% of them found once; the top ten carry around 15%. Points on this clone: The antigen is undetermined.

Trimming removed 4 bases at V and 6 bases at J, with 6 bases between. This CDR3 contains 12 residues. The germline CDR1 and CDR2 sequences are MNHEY and SVGAGI. Here the sequenced sample was unsorted PBMCs, taken approximately 4.5 years after starting antiretroviral therapy. The sequence came from a man aged 30 to 45 with HIV. The chain is built from TRBV6-5 and TRBJ2-2; D is ambiguous. The CDR3 coding sequence is TGTGCCAGCAGTTTAGGAGCCGGGGAGCTGTTTTTT. Translated, it gives CASSLGAGELFF.